Below are 10 T cell receptor beta chains sequenced from a single sample in a study of shared clonotypes between healthy human individuals. As defined, naive CD8 cells were CD45RO-negative and positively selected for CCR7, with terminally differentiated effector memory CD45RA+ cells excluded. Only in-frame clones appear in the TCRdb table, and some are missing; sequencing was by immunoSEQ multiplex PCR. The data contain roughly 890,000 clones, around 92% of them singletons. Sequenced sample: naive CD8+ T cells sorted from blood. The receptor set was obtained from a man aged 25 to 45 in good health.

The chain combines TRBV19 with TRBJ1-5; D is unclear. The CDR3 contains 13 residues. Trimming removed 5 bases at V and 7 bases at J, with 12 bases between. In germline, CDR1 is LNHDA, CDR2 SQIVND (reference sequence). This chain's CDR3 is CASSLRWSQPQHF. The CDR3 nucleotides read TGTGCCAGTAGTCTCAGGTGGAGCCAGCCCCAGCATTTT.

The CDR3 sequence is CASRGAVYQPQHF. Here the CDR3 DNA reads TGTGCCAGTAGGGGGGCGGTTTACCAGCCCCAGCATTTT. The chain links TRBV19 to TRBJ1-5, with D perhaps TRBD1 (6 bases). This CDR3 spans 13 amino acids. Germline V CDR1 and CDR2: LNHDA, SQIVND (reference sequence). Trimming pared 6 bases from V and 7 bases from J, leaving 13 bases between. The full variable domain, with the rest looked up from reference TRBV19 and TRBJ1-5, is DGGITQSPKYLFRKEGQNVTLSCEQNLNHDAMYWYRQDPGQGLRLIYYSQIVNDFQKGDIAEGYSVSREKKESFPLTVTSAQKNPTAFYLCASRGAVYQPQHFGDGTRLSIL.

The chain carries TRBV5-5 and TRBJ2-5; D is possibly TRBD1 (5 bases). Germline V gene data show CDR1 as SGHKS and CDR2 as YYEKEE (reference sequence). V shed 3 bases and J shed 5 bases, with 14 bases lying between them. The CDR3 consists of 14 residues. The CDR3 spells CASSSPGSGETQYF. CDR3 nucleotides: TGTGCCAGCAGCTCGCCAGGGTCCGGGGAGACCCAGTACTTC.

The J gene is TRBJ2-2, the V gene TRBV11-1; the match to TRBD2 covers 10 bases. J was trimmed by 4 bases and V by 1 base; bases with no gene match: 6. The germline V gene encodes CDR1 SGHAT and CDR2 FQDESV (reference sequence). The CDR3 has 17 residues. The CDR3 reads CASSLVASGSLTGELFF. CDR3 bases: TGTGCCAGCAGCTTAGTGGCTAGCGGGAGTCTCACCGGGGAGCTGTTTTTT.

CDR3 nucleotide sequence: TGTGCCAGCAAACCCCTCGGGGCAGGGAGTAAGAACACTGAAGCTTTCTTT. This encodes CASKPLGAGSKNTEAFF. The V and J genes are TRBV7-9 and TRBJ1-1; TRBD1 is a possible D gene (5 bases). Per germline, CDR1 SEHNR and CDR2 FQNEAQ (reference sequence). Trimming cost V 7 bases and J 1 base, with 22 bases left between them. This CDR3 contains 17 residues.

V and J are TRBV5-4 and TRBJ1-2; no clear D. Trimming shortened V by 1 base and J by 4 bases, and 5 bases separated the two germline ends. Per the germline V gene, CDR1 is SGHNT and CDR2 is YYREEE (reference sequence). This CDR3 region has 12 residues. The CDR3 is CASSLLTYGYTF. The CDR3 DNA sequence: TGTGCCAGCAGCTTGCTCACCTATGGCTACACCTTC. Full variable domain (outside the CDR3, taken from reference TRBV5-4 and TRBJ1-2): ETGVTQSPTHLIKTRGQQVTLRCSSQSGHNTVSWYQQALGQGPQFIFQYYREEENGRGNFPPRFSGLQFPNYSSELNVNALELDDSALYLCASSLLTYGYTFGSGTRLTVV.

Written as DNA, the CDR3 is TGTGCCAGCAGCTTAGCAGAAGAAGATACGCAGTATTTT. Encoded protein: CASSLAEEDTQYF. The chain recombines TRBV7-8 with TRBJ2-3; D is unresolved. This CDR3 region has 13 residues. Germline CDR1 and CDR2: SGHVS and FQNEAQ. V lost 0 bases and J lost 5, with 6 bases in between.

The chain carries TRBV6-4 and TRBJ2-1, with TRBD2 identical over 8 bases. The V gene end was trimmed by 2 bases and the J gene end by 5 bases; junction bases not matched to a gene: 5. In germline, CDR1 is MRHNA, CDR2 SNTAGT. CDR3 length: 15 amino acids. The DNA of the CDR3 is TGTGCCAGCAGTGACGGGACTAGATACGACAATGAGCAGTTCTTC. This encodes CASSDGTRYDNEQFF.

The chain links TRBV28 to TRBJ2-5; TRBD2 might be the D (6 bases). From germline, CDR1 is MDHEN and CDR2 SYDVKM. V lost 0 bases and J lost 0, with 14 bases in between. CDR3 length: 17 amino acids. In DNA, the CDR3 is TGTGCCAGCAGTTTATGGGAGGAGGGCAGCTACCAAGAGACCCAGTACTTC. As protein: CASSLWEEGSYQETQYF.

The rearrangement uses TRBV28 and TRBJ2-7; a weak D match, TRBD1 (6 bases). This CDR3 is 20 amino acids long. The V gene's germline CDR1 is MDHEN and CDR2 SYDVKM. The V end lost 5 bases, the J end lost 3 bases, and 32 bases lay between the germline ends. Written as DNA, the CDR3 is TGTGCCAGCAGTCCAATATTCACCGGACAGAGCACCCGGGACCTCTACGAGCAGTACTTC. Its translation: CASSPIFTGQSTRDLYEQYF. The full variable domain, completed using reference TRBV28 and TRBJ2-7, is DVKVTQSSRYLVKRTGEKVFLECVQDMDHENMFWYRQDPGLGLRLIYFSYDVKMKEKGDIPEGYSVSREKKERFSLILESASTNQTSMYLCASSPIFTGQSTRDLYEQYFGPGTRLTVT.